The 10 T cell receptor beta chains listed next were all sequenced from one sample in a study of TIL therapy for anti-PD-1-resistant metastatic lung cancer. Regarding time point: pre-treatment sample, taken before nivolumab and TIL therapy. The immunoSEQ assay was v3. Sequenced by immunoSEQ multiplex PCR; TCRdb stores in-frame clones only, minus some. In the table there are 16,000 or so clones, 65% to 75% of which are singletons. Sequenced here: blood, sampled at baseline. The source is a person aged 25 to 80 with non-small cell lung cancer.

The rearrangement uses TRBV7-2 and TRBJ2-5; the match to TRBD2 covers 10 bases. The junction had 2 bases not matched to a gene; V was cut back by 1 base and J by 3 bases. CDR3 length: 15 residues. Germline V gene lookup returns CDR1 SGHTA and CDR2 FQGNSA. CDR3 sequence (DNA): TGTGCCAGCAGCTTAGACGGACTAGCGGAAGAGACCCAGTACTTC. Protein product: CASSLDGLAEETQYF.

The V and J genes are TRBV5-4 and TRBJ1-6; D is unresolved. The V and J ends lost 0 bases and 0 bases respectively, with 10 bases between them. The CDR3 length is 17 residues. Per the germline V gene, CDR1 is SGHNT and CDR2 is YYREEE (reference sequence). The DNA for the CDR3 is TGTGCCAGCAGCTTGGCCAGCCCGAGCTCCTATAATTCACCCCTCCACTTT. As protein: CASSLASPSSYNSPLHF.

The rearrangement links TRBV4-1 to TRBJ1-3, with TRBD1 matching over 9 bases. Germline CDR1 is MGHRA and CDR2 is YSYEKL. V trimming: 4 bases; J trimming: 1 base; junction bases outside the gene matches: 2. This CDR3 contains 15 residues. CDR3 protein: CASSPDRGSGNTIYF. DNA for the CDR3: TGCGCCAGCAGCCCGGACAGGGGATCTGGAAACACCATATATTTT.

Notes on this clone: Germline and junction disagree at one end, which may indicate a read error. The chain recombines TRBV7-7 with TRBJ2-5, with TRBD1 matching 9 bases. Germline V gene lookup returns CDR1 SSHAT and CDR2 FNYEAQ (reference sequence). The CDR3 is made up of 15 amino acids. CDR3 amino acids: CASSAGTGMLETQYF. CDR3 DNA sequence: TGTGCTAGCAGCGCCGGGACAGGGATGTTGGAGACCCAGTACTTC.

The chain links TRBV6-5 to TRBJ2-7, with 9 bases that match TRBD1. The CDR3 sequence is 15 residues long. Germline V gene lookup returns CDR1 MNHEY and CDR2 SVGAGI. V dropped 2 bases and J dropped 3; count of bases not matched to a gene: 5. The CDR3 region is CASSYRGTGFYEQYF. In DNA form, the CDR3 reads TGTGCCAGCAGTTACAGGGGGACAGGGTTCTACGAGCAGTACTTC.

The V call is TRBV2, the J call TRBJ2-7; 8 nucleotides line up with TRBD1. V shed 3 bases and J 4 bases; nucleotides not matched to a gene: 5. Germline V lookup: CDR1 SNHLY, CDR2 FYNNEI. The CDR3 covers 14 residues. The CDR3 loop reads CASSEAGGIYEQYF. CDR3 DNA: TGTGCCAGCAGTGAGGCAGGGGGCATATACGAGCAGTACTTC.

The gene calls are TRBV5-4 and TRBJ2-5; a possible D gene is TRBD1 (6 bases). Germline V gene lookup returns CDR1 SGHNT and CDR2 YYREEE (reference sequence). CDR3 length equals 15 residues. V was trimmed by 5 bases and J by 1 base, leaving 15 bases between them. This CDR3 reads CASSFGQPLQETQYF. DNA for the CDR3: TGTGCCAGCAGTTTTGGACAGCCCCTCCAAGAGACCCAGTACTTC.

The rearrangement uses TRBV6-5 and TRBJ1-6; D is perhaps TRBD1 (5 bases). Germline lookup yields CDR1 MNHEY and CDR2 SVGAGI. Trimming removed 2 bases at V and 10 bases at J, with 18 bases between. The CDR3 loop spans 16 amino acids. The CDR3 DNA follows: TGTGCCAGCAGTTACGGGGACGGTTTTTGGCGGTCACCCCTCCACTTT. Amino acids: CASSYGDGFWRSPLHF.

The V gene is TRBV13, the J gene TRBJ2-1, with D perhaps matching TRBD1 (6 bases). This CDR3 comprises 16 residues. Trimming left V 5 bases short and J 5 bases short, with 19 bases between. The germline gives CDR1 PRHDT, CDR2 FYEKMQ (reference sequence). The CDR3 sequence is CASSPSHDRNNNEQFF. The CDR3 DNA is TGTGCCAGCAGCCCGAGCCACGACAGGAACAACAATGAGCAGTTCTTC. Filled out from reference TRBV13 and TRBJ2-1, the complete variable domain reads AAGVIQSPRHLIKEKRETATLKCYPIPRHDTVYWYQQGPGQDPQFLISFYEKMQSDKGSIPDRFSAQQFSDYHSELNMSSLELGDSALYFCASSPSHDRNNNEQFFGPGTRLTVL.

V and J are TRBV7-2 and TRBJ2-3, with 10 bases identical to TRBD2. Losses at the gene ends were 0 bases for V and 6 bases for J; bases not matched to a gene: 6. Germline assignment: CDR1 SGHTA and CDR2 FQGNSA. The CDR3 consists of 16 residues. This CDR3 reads CASSLAGSGGQDTQYF. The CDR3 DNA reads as TGTGCCAGCAGCTTAGCGGGTAGCGGGGGGCAGGATACGCAGTATTTT.